The sequence of this TCR beta chain was determined in a study of spatial heterogeneity in lung cancer. The sample holds many counts of this clonotype. Between the trimmed V and J ends, which lost 5 bases and 0 bases, there was a span of 17 bases. The CDR3 contains 17 residues. Per the germline V gene, CDR1 is MDHEN and CDR2 is SYDVKM. On each TCR cDNA molecule, a unique molecular identifier was present. A single record per CDR3 protein comes from TCRdb applying MiXCR to the 5' RACE reads. The sample yields about 23,000 distinct CDR3 sequences, roughly 4.8% seen once. Time point reported: sample taken at primary tumor resection. Tumor, nontumor lung or frozen PBMC supplied whole RNA that was sequenced unsorted.

V and J are TRBV28 and TRBJ1-3, with D possibly TRBD1 on 6 matching bases. This sequence was found in a male donor with early-stage non-small cell lung cancer. The specimen was PBMCs, collected at surgery. The CDR3 sequence: CASSTLGGTISGNTIYF. CDR3 DNA sequence: TGTGCCAGCAGTACTTTAGGGGGGACGATCTCTGGAAACACCATATATTTT.